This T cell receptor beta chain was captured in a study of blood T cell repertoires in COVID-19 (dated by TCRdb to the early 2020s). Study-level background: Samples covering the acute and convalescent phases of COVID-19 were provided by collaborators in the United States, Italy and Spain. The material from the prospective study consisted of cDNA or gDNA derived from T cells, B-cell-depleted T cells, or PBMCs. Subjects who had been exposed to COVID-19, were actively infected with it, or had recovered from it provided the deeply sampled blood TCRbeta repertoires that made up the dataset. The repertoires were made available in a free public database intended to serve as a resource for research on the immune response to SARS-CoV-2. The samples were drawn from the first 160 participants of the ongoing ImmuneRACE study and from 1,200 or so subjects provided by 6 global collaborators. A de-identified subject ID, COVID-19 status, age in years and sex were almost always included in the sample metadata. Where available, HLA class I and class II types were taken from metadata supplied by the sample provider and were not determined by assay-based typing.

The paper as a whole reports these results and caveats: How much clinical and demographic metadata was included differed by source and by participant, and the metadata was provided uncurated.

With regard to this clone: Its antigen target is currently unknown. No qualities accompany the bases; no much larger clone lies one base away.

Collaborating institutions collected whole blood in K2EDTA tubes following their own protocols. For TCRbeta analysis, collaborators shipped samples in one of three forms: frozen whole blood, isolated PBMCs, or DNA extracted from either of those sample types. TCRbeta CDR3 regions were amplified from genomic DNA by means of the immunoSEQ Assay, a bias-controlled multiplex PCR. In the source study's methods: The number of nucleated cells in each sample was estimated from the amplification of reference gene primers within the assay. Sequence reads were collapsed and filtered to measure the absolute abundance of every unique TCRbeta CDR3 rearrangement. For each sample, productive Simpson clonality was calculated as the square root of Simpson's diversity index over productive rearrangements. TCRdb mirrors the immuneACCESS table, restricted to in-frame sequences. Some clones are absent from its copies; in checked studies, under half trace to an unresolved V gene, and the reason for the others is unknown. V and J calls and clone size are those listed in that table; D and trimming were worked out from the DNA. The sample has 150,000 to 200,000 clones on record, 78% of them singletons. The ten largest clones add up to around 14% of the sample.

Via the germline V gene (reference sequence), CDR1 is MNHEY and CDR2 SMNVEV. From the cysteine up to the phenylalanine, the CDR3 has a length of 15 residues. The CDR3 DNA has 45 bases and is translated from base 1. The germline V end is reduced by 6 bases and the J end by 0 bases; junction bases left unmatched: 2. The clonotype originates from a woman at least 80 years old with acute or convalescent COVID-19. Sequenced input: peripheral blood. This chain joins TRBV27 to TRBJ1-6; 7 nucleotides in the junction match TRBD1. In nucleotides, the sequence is TGTGCCAGCAGGACAGGGAGCTCCTATAATTCACCCCTCCACTTT. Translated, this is CASRTGSSYNSPLHF.